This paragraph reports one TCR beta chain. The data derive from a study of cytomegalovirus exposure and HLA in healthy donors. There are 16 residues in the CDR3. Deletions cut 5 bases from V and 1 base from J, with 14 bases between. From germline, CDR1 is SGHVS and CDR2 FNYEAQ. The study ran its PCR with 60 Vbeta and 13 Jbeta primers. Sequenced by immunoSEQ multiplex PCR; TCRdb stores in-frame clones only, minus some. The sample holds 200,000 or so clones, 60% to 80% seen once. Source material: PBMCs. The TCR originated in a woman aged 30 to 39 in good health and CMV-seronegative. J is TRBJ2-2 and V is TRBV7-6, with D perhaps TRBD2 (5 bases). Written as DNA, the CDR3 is TGTGCCAGCAGCCTAAAAAGCGGACTGAACACCGGGGAGCTGTTTTTT. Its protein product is CASSLKSGLNTGELFF. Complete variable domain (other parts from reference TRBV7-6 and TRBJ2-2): GAGVSQSPRYKVTKRGQDVALRCDPISGHVSLYWYRQALGQGPEFLTYFNYEAQQDKSGLPNDRFSAERPEGSISTLTIQRTEQRDSAMYRCASSLKSGLNTGELFFGEGSRLTVL.